This T cell receptor beta chain was captured by sequencing in a study of T cell responses to AZD1222 COVID-19 vaccine (dated by TCRdb to the early 2020s). For the study in its entirety: AZD1222 recipients with second doses at about 4 weeks or about 12 weeks were pooled, because spike-specific TCR depth and breadth did not differ between schedules. TCR sequencing covered 233 trial participants: about 210 given two doses of AZD1222 and approximately 26 given two doses of MenACWY control vaccine. Trial participants were enrolled by age into subgroups of 18-55, 56-69 and 70-plus years, and about 150, 27 and 61 TCR-sequenced participants, respectively, were included in these subgroups. General study outcomes and caveats: Reportedly, almost half of the unique spike-specific TCRs recognized epitopes lying outside the regions that are mutated in the B.1.351 and B.1.1.7 variants. Participants were mostly white British and included more females than males, and it was suggested by the authors that clonal diversity may have been underestimated. In the small 56-69-year group, the increase in depth fell short of significance, most likely because of low power. Because no day 14 peak-response samples were available, the repertoires could be characterized only after the peak T cell response. A significant rise in spike-specific TCR breadth and depth was observed after two AZD1222 doses relative to day 0 and relative to MenACWY recipients. Conclusions about previously exposed vaccinees are limited because only six or seven AZD1222 recipients were SARS-CoV-2 seropositive at baseline. The vaccine-associated CD4 TCRs covered the entire spike protein, and the dominant responses fell in regions 160-218 and 743-854.

This specimen's time point label, per the study, means: baseline before first vaccination. Samples from vaccinated people were obtained from the UK trials COV001 and COV002, which included a single-blind randomized controlled phase 2/3 trial of AZD1222 (ChAdOx1 nCoV-19) in healthy adults. For TCRbeta chain sequencing, PBMC samples from trial participants were taken at day 0 and at day 28 after the second dose. The CDR3 regions of human TCRbeta chains were analyzed by immunosequencing. The study's own analysis went as follows. Repertoire TCRs were checked for matches against a reference library of SARS-CoV-2-specific TCRs that had been generated using the MIRA antigen-specificity platform. Breadth was defined as the fraction of unique TCRs that were SARS-CoV-2-associated. Depth was defined as the fraction of total T cells that were SARS-CoV-2-associated. Using the MIRA data, each spike-specific TCR was assigned both to the spike region to which the TCR was reactive and to a CD4 or CD8 class. Log10-transformed breadth and depth values were compared by one-way ANOVA with Sidak's multiple comparisons tests. TCRdb took over this immuneACCESS table, retaining in-frame rearrangements with V and J assigned. Such tables are incomplete; in checked studies, under half of the missing clones stem from an unresolved V gene, and the remainder is unexplained. V and J calls and clone size are copied from that table; D and trimming were computed from the DNA. The sample table holds 130,000 or so clones, of which over 85% were seen once. More than 4.5% of the sample lies in the top ten.

In the case of this clone: The antigen it binds to is not known. Base qualities are not provided; no much larger clone lies one nucleotide away.

The CDR3 goes from the cysteine to the phenylalanine over 17 residues. Only the CDR3 portion is preserved as DNA: 51 bases, with reading frame beginning at the first base. Recombination joined TRBV21-1 with TRBJ1-2. TRBV21-1 is a documented pseudogene. This TCR was recovered from an adult in good health. The material sequenced was peripheral blood, taken on day 0 of AZD1222 vaccination. The DNA sequence follows: TGTGCCAGCAGCAAGTTGGTGGGGAACAGCCCGCGTTATGGCTACACCTTC. It translates as CASSKLVGNSPRYGYTF.